Sequencing of this TCR beta chain was carried out in a study of blood T cell repertoires in COVID-19. Study background: Samples of COVID-19 (acute and convalescent) were obtained from the United States, Italy and Spain. PBMCs, B-cell-depleted T cells, or T cells were the source of the cDNA or gDNA that made up the material.

TCRdb's copy holds only in-frame clones and misses some; the assay was immunoSEQ multiplex PCR. The sample yields about 200,000 clones, around nine tenths seen once. Germline values: CDR1 SQVTM, CDR2 ANQGSEA. Deletions cut 5 bases from V and 3 bases from J, with 7 bases between. This CDR3 has 11 amino acids. This receptor was obtained from a man between 18 and 29 years old with active or convalescent COVID-19. The gene calls are TRBV29-1 and TRBJ1-2; D is uncertain. The sample comprised peripheral blood. Here the CDR3 reads CSVRTDYGYTF. The CDR3 region has the DNA TGCAGCGTTCGGACTGACTATGGCTACACCTTC.